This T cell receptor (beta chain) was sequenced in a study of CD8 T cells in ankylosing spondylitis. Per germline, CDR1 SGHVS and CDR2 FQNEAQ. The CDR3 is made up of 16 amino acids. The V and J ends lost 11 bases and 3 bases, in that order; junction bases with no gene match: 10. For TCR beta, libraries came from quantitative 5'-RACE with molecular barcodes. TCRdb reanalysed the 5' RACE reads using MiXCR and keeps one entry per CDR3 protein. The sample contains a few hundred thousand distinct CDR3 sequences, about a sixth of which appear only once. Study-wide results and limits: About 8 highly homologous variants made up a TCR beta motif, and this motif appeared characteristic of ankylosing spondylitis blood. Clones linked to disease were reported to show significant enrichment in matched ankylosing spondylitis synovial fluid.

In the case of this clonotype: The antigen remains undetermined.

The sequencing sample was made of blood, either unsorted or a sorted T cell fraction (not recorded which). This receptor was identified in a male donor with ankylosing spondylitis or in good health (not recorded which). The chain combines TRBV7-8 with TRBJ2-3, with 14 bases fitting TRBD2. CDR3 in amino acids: CAGGLAGEVLTDTQYF. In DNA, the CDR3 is TGTGCCGGGGGACTAGCGGGAGAGGTGCTAACAGATACGCAGTATTTT.